Many counts were recorded for the clone carrying this TCR beta chain. Its antigen is unknown. The data originate from a study of CD8+CD57+ T cells in acquired aplastic anemia. General study results and limits: Levels of CD8+ Simpson's diversity were not significantly distinct in patients versus controls.

CD8+CD57+ cell expansion, shown by flow cytometry, had occurred in the patients selected for sequencing. It was genomic DNA that served as the template for profiling TCR beta VDJ and CDR3. TCRdb re-analysed the reads in MiXCR, keeping a single row per CDR3 protein. The sample contains roughly 250,000 distinct CDR3 sequences, more than 40% of which appear only once. Source material: sorted CD4+, CD8+, or CD8+CD57+ T cells (not recorded which) from PBMCs. The sequence came from a human donor with aplastic anemia.

This chain's CDR3 is CASSEDTTGGGELFF. The CDR3 DNA reads as TGTGCCAGCAGTGAAGACACAACGGGCGGCGGGGAGCTGTTTTTT. The gene calls are TRBV6-4 and TRBJ2-2; D remains ambiguous. Germline V gene lookup returns CDR1 MRHNA and CDR2 SNTAGT. V shed 3 bases and J shed 7 bases, with 15 bases lying between them. The CDR3 is 15 amino acids.